The 26 T cell receptor beta chains given below trace back to one sample, sequenced in a study of T cells in localized non-small cell lung cancer. Libraries were prepared by immunoSEQ multiplex PCR; TCRdb keeps only in-frame clonotypes and omits some of them. The sample has roughly 4,700 clones, about 30% seen once; the top ten hold approximately 4.8%. The sequences come from lung tumor tissue, collected before any cancer treatment. The receptors shown here come from a man between 35 and 75 years old with stage II lung adenocarcinoma.

A few counts support this clone. The chain combines TRBV11-3 with TRBJ2-3, with TRBD1 identical over 9 bases. V lost 8 bases to trimming and J lost 1 base; unmatched junction nucleotides: 10. The germline V gene encodes CDR1 SGHNT and CDR2 YENEEA. The CDR3 loop spans 16 amino acids. CDR3: CASSTTGGGGTDTQYF. For the CDR3, the DNA is TGTGCCAGCTCTACTACAGGGGGCGGCGGCACAGATACGCAGTATTTT.

The CDR3 spells CASSPDAAPTYEQYF. DNA for the CDR3: TGTGCCAGCTCACCGGACGCGGCTCCGACCTACGAGCAGTACTTC. This chain links TRBV18 with TRBJ2-7; no definite D call. CDR3 length: 15 amino acids. V lost 3 bases, J lost 2 bases, and 14 bases lay in between. Per the germline V gene, CDR1 is KGHSH and CDR2 is LQKENI.

V and J are TRBV11-3 and TRBJ1-5; TRBD1 is a possible D gene (5 bases). The germline V gene encodes CDR1 SGHNT and CDR2 YENEEA. With 1 base removed from V and 4 bases from J, the gap between germline ends came to 8 bases. CDR3 length: 14 residues. CDR3 DNA: TGTGCCAGCAGCTTAGGGTCAGGGAATCAGCCCCAGCATTTT. It yields the protein CASSLGSGNQPQHF. The variable domain in full, completed from reference TRBV11-3 and TRBJ1-5, reads EAGVVQSPRYKIIEKKQPVAFWCNPISGHNTLYWYLQNLGQGPELLIRYENEEAVDDSQLPKDRFSAERLKGVDSTLKIQPAELGDSAVYLCASSLGSGNQPQHFGDGTRLSIL.

The rearrangement joins TRBV6-8 to TRBJ1-5; D uncertain. CDR1 is MNHGY and CDR2 is SAAAGT in the germline V gene. This CDR3 has 13 residues. The V gene lost 10 bases and the J gene lost 6 bases, with 16 bases spanning the gap. CDR3 in DNA: TGTGCCATCAGCGAGGGTTCCCCTCAGCCCCAGCATTTT. It yields the protein CAISEGSPQPQHF.

This clone was detected only a few times. J is TRBJ2-1 and V is TRBV10-3; 13 bases fit TRBD2. Germline V gene data show CDR1 as ENHRY and CDR2 as SYGVKD. Losses at the gene ends were 10 bases for V and 9 bases for J; bases not matched to a gene: 9. CDR3 length: 14 amino acids. The CDR3 protein is CASVTGLAGAEQFF. For the CDR3, the DNA is TGTGCCAGCGTTACTGGACTAGCGGGAGCTGAGCAGTTCTTC.

The table lists this clone with a few counts. This chain joins TRBV11-3 and TRBJ2-2; D is perhaps TRBD1 (6 bases). The germline CDR1 and CDR2 sequences are SGHNT and YENEEA. The CDR3 length is 15 residues. V gave up 3 bases and J gave up 4 bases, with 12 bases separating them. CDR3 coding DNA: TGTGCCAGCAGCTTCGCAGGGGCGTCCACCGGGGAGCTGTTTTTT. Translation: CASSFAGASTGELFF. Looking up the rest from reference TRBV11-3 and TRBJ2-2 gives the full variable domain: EAGVVQSPRYKIIEKKQPVAFWCNPISGHNTLYWYLQNLGQGPELLIRYENEEAVDDSQLPKDRFSAERLKGVDSTLKIQPAELGDSAVYLCASSFAGASTGELFFGEGSRLTVL.

This chain links TRBV18 with TRBJ2-1; the D gene is possibly TRBD2 (6 bases). V was pared by 3 bases and J by 4 bases, with 13 bases between. Germline-derived CDR1 and CDR2 are KGHSH and LQKENI. The CDR3 runs 15 residues. The CDR3 DNA reads as TGTGCCAGCTCACCCGGGACTGGCGGGTACAATGAGCAGTTCTTC. Amino acid sequence: CASSPGTGGYNEQFF.

The chain links TRBV11-3 to TRBJ2-3, with TRBD1 matching 9 bases. CDR1 and CDR2 from the germline V gene are SGHNT and YENEEA. The CDR3 contains 18 residues. With V trimmed by 3 bases and J by 4 bases, 14 bases remained unmatched. DNA of the CDR3: TGTGCCAGCAGCTTGCTACTACGGGACAGGGTAGTGGCAGATACGCAGTATTTT. Its translation: CASSLLLRDRVVADTQYF.

This rearrangement joins TRBV5-1 to TRBJ2-7; 7 bases map to TRBD2. The CDR3 is 14 amino acids. The V and J ends lost 5 bases and 1 base, in that order; junction bases with no gene match: 6. Germline CDR1 is SGHRS and CDR2 is YFSETQ. Written as DNA, the CDR3 is TGCGCCAGCAGTAGGGACTACCAGTCCTACGAGCAGTACTTC. Translated: CASSRDYQSYEQYF.

The J gene is TRBJ2-6, the V gene TRBV29-1; D possibly uses TRBD1 or TRBD2 (5 bases each). The CDR3 has 17 residues. V lost 4 bases and J 0 bases, leaving 16 bases between the germline ends. Germline V gene lookup returns CDR1 SQVTM and CDR2 ANQGSEA. The CDR3 DNA is TGCAGCGTTGGGAGCCGGGACCCTAACTCTGGGGCCAACGTCCTGACTTTC. This gives the protein CSVGSRDPNSGANVLTF.

The V gene is TRBV6-8, the J gene TRBJ1-3; perhaps TRBD1 as D (5 bases). Germline V gene data show CDR1 as MNHGY and CDR2 as SAAAGT. CDR3 length equals 14 residues. The ends were cut back, 7 bases at V and 3 bases at J, with 13 bases in the middle. CDR3 sequence: CASTEPGRGNTIYF. The CDR3 DNA sequence: TGTGCCAGCACCGAACCGGGACGTGGAAACACCATATATTTT.

This chain connects TRBV18 to TRBJ1-2, with 7 nucleotides matching TRBD1. The junction had 6 bases not matched to a gene; V was cut back by 4 bases and J by 4 bases. Germline values: CDR1 KGHSH, CDR2 LQKENI. The CDR3 consists of 14 residues. The CDR3 loop is CASSRPGQSYGYTF. CDR3 nucleotide sequence: TGTGCCAGCTCACGACCGGGACAGAGCTATGGCTACACCTTC.

Judged by abundance, this clone is medium-sized (0.01 to 0.1%). This chain joins TRBV11-3 and TRBJ2-1, with a possible D match to TRBD2 (6 bases). Deletions cut 1 base from V and 8 bases from J, with 24 bases between. Germline V gives CDR1 SGHNT, CDR2 YENEEA. The CDR3 extends over 18 amino acids. The CDR3 loop reads CASSLGWGSGSRVDEQFF. The CDR3 DNA follows: TGTGCCAGCAGCTTAGGGTGGGGTAGCGGATCCAGAGTGGATGAGCAGTTCTTC.

This chain uses TRBV25-1 with TRBJ2-5, with TRBD2 matching 11 bases. Germline lookup yields CDR1 MGHDK and CDR2 SYGVNS. After removal of 5 bases from V and 0 bases from J, the junction contained 8 bases not matched to a gene. The CDR3 extends over 17 amino acids. The CDR3 is CASSLTLAGGNQETQYF. Here the CDR3 DNA reads TGTGCCAGCAGTTTGACTTTAGCGGGAGGGAACCAAGAGACCCAGTACTTC. Filled out from reference TRBV25-1 and TRBJ2-5, the complete variable domain reads EADIYQTPRYLVIGTGKKITLECSQTMGHDKMYWYQQDPGMELHLIHYSYGVNSTEKGDLSSESTVSRIRTEHFPLTLESARPSHTSQYLCASSLTLAGGNQETQYFGPGTRLLVL.

The chain is built from TRBV6-8 and TRBJ2-3; 10 nucleotides align to TRBD2. Germline CDR1 MNHGY, CDR2 SAAAGT. V lost 6 bases and J lost 4; bases outside the gene matches: 13. The CDR3 is made up of 17 amino acids. The DNA for the CDR3 is TGTGCCAGCAGCAGTCCGGGGCTAGCGGGAGAAGCAGATACGCAGTATTTT. Protein: CASSSPGLAGEADTQYF.

This clone is categorized as medium-sized. This chain uses TRBV7-2 with TRBJ2-7, with D hard to call. The CDR3 length is 13 residues. The germline CDR1 and CDR2 sequences are SGHTA and FQGNSA. Trimming shortened V by 2 bases and J by 2 bases, and 7 bases separated the two germline ends. The CDR3 sequence is CASSLIPPYEQYF. The CDR3 DNA reads as TGTGCCAGCAGCTTAATTCCACCCTACGAGCAGTACTTC.

The V call is TRBV9, the J call TRBJ1-5, with a possible D match to TRBD1 (5 bases). The CDR3 covers 18 residues. CDR1 SGDLS and CDR2 YYNGEE come from the germline V gene. With 5 bases removed from V and 4 bases from J, the gap between germline ends came to 25 bases. The CDR3 spells CASSEFDRDLSGNQPQHF. In nucleotides, the CDR3 is TGTGCCAGCAGTGAATTTGACCGGGACCTCAGTGGTAATCAGCCCCAGCATTTT. Using reference TRBV9 and TRBJ1-5 for the parts outside the CDR3, the full variable domain is DSGVTQTPKHLITATGQRVTLRCSPRSGDLSVYWYQQSLDQGLQFLIQYYNGEERAKGNILERFSAQQFPDLHSELNLSSLELGDSALYFCASSEFDRDLSGNQPQHFGDGTRLSIL.

This clone came up a few times. This rearrangement joins TRBV18 to TRBJ1-1; D gene ambiguous. Germline V CDR1 and CDR2: KGHSH, LQKENI. This CDR3 is 13 amino acids long. V lost 3 bases to trimming and J lost 0 bases, with 5 bases between them. In DNA, the CDR3 is TGTGCCAGCTCACCGACCCTGAACACTGAAGCTTTCTTT. Amino acid sequence: CASSPTLNTEAFF. The full variable domain, with the rest looked up from reference TRBV18 and TRBJ1-1, is NAGVMQNPRHLVRRRGQEARLRCSPMKGHSHVYWYRQLPEEGLKFMVYLQKENIIDESGMPKERFSAEFPKEGPSILRIQQVVRGDSAAYFCASSPTLNTEAFFGQGTRLTVV.

The chain uses TRBV12-5 and TRBJ2-1; D may be TRBD2 (5 bases). The germline V gene has CDR1 LGHNT and CDR2 FRNRAP. The CDR3 has 13 residues. The CDR3 loop reads CASTLGVHNEQFF. For the CDR3, the DNA is TGTGCCAGCACCCTCGGGGTGCACAATGAGCAGTTCTTC.

The chain joins TRBV28 to TRBJ1-2, with D possibly matching TRBD1 (5 bases). Germline V gene data show CDR1 as MDHEN and CDR2 as SYDVKM. There are 14 residues in the CDR3. V was trimmed by 4 bases and J by 4 bases, leaving 13 bases between them. The CDR3 bases are TGTGCCAGCAGTTGGGGGGACTCGGGCTATGGCTACACCTTC. This translates into CASSWGDSGYGYTF.

V usage is TRBV11-3 and J usage is TRBJ2-2; the D gene is possibly TRBD1 (6 bases). Germline assignment: CDR1 SGHNT and CDR2 YENEEA. V lost 5 bases to trimming and J lost 1 base, with 8 bases between them. The CDR3 runs to 14 residues. CDR3 nucleotides: TGTGCCAGCAGCCTGGGACAGAACACCGGGGAGCTGTTTTTT. Encoded protein: CASSLGQNTGELFF.

This clone was counted a single time. This rearrangement joins TRBV5-1 to TRBJ2-1; D remains unclear. The length of the CDR3 is 16 residues. V was trimmed by 5 bases and J by 0 bases, leaving 15 bases between them. Germline loops: CDR1 SGHRS, CDR2 YFSETQ. The CDR3 DNA sequence: TGCGCCAGCAGTTTTGATTCGGTGAGCTCCTACAATGAGCAGTTCTTC. Translated, it gives CASSFDSVSSYNEQFF.

The chain uses TRBV30 and TRBJ2-5, with 9 bases that match TRBD1. The germline CDR1 and CDR2 sequences are GTSNPN and SVGIG (reference sequence). The CDR3 has 13 amino acids. With 3 bases clipped from V and 5 bases from J, the junction kept 4 bases outside the gene matches. In nucleotides, the CDR3 is TGTGCCTGGAGGACAGGGGGTACGGAGACCCAGTACTTC. This codes for CAWRTGGTETQYF.

This clone is judged medium-sized (0.01 to 0.1%). The V gene is TRBV6-8, the J gene TRBJ2-2; the D gene is possibly TRBD2 (5 bases). Germline CDR1 is MNHGY and CDR2 is SAAAGT. The CDR3 has 14 amino acids. Deletions cut 11 bases from V and 3 bases from J, with 16 bases between. The CDR3 here is CAALRAEDTGELFF. The CDR3 nucleotides read TGTGCCGCCTTGCGAGCGGAAGACACCGGGGAGCTGTTTTTT.

Details on this clone: At one of its ends the junction is not consistent with the germline gene, which may arise from a read error. This chain joins TRBV11-3 and TRBJ2-1; tentative D call: TRBD2 (7 bases). The germline CDR1 and CDR2 sequences are SGHNT and YENEEA. CDR3 length: 16 amino acids. CDR3 loop: CASSLGGGRAGNEQFF. The CDR3, as DNA: TGTGCCAGCAGTTTAGGGGGTGGGAGGGCCGGAAATGAGCAGTTCTTC.

This clone was detected only a few times. The chain links TRBV6-8 to TRBJ2-7; possibly TRBD1 or TRBD2 for D (5 bases each). This CDR3 spans 14 amino acids. The ends were cut back, 5 bases at V and 4 bases at J, with 15 bases in the middle. Looked up from germline, CDR1 is MNHGY and CDR2 is SAAAGT. The CDR3 nucleotides read TGTGCCAGCAGTCCCGGGACGAGAAGGTACGAGCAGTACTTC. This sequence encodes CASSPGTRRYEQYF.